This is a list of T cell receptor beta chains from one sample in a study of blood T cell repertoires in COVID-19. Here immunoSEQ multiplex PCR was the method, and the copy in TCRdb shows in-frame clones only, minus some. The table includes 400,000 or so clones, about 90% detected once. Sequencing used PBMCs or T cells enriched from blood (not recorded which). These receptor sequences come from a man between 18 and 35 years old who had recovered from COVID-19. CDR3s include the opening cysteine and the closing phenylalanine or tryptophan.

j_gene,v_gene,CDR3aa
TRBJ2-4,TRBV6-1,CASSESGWPRDRARVNIQYF
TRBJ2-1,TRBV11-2,CASTPRGPQGYEQFF
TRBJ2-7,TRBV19,CASSARPGVSSYEQYF
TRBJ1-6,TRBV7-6,CASSSTPGQGNSPLHF
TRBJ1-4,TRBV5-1,CASSLAGQGGEKLFF
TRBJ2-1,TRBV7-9,CASVLAGEWDEQFF
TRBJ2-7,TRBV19,CASSGLADTYEQYF
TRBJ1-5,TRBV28,CASTPLTDRVNQPQHF
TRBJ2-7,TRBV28,CASSLSLESTSYEQYF
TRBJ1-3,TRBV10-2,CASTPDSSSGNTIYF
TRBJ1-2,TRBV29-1,CSAANEVYGYTF
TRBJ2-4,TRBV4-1,CASSLIAGVAKNIQYF
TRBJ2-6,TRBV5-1,CASSLRQGSGANVLTF
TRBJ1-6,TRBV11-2,CASSPIGGAVGSPLHF
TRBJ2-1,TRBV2,CASSSRGTSSYNEQFF
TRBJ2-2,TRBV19,CASSIWGLGELFF
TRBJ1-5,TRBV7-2,CASSHRGGGNQPQHF
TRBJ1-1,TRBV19,CASSSAGEAFF
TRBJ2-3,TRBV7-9,CASSLLDTQYF
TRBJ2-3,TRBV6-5,CASSYSMGGGTDTQYF
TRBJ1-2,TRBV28,CASSLPGLLYGYTF
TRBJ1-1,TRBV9,CASSVLGTEAFF
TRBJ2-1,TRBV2,CASSALAGGIREQFF
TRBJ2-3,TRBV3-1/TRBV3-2,CASSPTLLATSTDTQYF
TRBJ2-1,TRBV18,CASTAWDRKSNEQFF
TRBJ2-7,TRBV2,CASSEGPVGRSYEQYF
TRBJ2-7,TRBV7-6,CASRGGSSYEQYF
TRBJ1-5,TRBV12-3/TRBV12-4,CASSKRQGQPQHF
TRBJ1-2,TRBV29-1,CSVEHRAYYGYTF
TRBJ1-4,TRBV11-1,CASSSFQGAGEKLFF
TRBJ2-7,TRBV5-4,CASSLAASYEQYF
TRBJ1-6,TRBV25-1,CASSGPTGNSPLHF
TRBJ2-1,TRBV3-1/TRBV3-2,CASSQEGAWGGRNPYNEQFF
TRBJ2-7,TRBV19,CASSMGQGAPYEQYF
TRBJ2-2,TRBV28,CASSFAGQGSIGELFF
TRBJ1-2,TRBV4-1,CASSPAGGVNYGYTF
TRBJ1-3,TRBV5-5,CASSLQGEPSGNTIYF
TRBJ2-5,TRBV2,CASSVLASGKGETQYF
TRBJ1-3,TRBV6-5,CASRTPGQGRNTIYF
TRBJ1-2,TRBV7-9,CASSPTPGGKDYGYTF
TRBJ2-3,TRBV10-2,CASSEMTGGEYTQYF
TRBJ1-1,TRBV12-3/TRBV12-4,CASSFTGLAEAFF
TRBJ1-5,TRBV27,CAERDRGRDQPQHF
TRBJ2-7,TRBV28,CASSLWTEAHRYGEQYF
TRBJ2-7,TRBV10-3,CAIRDAGLHEQYF
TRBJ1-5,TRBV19,CASSIVPEPQHF
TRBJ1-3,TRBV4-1,CASSQSSNGGLGNTIYF
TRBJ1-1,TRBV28,CASTREGTAFF